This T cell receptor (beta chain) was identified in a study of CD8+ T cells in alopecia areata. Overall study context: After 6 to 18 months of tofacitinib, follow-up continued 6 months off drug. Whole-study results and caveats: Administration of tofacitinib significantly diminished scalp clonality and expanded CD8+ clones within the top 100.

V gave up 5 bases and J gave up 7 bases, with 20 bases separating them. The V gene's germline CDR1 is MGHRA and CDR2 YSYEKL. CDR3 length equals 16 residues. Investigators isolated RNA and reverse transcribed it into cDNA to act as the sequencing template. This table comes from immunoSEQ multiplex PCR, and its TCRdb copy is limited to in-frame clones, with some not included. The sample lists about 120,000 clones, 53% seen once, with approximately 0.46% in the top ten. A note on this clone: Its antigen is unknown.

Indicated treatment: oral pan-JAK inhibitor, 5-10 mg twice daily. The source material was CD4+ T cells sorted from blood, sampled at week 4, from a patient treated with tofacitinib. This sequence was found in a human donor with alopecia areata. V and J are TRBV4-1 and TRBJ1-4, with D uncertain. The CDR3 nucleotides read TGCGCCAGCAGCTCCGCCGCTTTTAAGTTTGGTGAAAAACTGTTTTTT. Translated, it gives CASSSAAFKFGEKLFF.